This T cell receptor beta chain was profiled in a study of beta chain features in type 1 diabetes. Isolated RNA was reverse transcribed in full, so expressed TCRB transcripts were sequenced. TCRdb keeps only in-frame clones here, not all; method: immunoSEQ multiplex PCR. The sample records about 180,000 clones, 10% to 15% being singletons. Trimming removed 2 bases at V and 0 bases at J, with 13 bases between. Germline V lookup: CDR1 MNHNS, CDR2 SASEGT. The CDR3 runs 17 residues. Only a few counts were recorded for this clone. This rearrangement joins TRBV6-1 to TRBJ2-2, with TRBD2 as a possible D gene (5 bases). Sequencing was carried out using central memory CD4+ T cells from blood. This receptor was taken from a woman younger than 30 in good health. DNA of the CDR3: TGTGCCAGCAGTGAATTGATGTCGGGATCGAACACCGGGGAGCTGTTTTTT. Encoded protein: CASSELMSGSNTGELFF.